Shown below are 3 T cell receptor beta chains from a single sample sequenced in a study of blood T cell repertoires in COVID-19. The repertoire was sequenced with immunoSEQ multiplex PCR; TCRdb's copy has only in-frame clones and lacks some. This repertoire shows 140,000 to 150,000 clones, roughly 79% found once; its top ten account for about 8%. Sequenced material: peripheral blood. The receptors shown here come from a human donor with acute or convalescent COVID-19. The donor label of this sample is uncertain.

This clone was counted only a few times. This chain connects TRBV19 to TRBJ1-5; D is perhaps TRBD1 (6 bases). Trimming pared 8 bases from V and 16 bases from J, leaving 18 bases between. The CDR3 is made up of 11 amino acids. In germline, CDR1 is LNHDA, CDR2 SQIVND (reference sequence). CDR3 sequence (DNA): TGTGCCAGTCATGGGGGCCCCGGACGACATTTT. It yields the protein CASHGGPGRHF.

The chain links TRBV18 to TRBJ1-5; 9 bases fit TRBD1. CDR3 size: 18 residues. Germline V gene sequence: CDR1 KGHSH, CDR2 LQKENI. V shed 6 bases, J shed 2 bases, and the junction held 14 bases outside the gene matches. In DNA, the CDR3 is TGTGCCAGCTCTCCTTTTGGACAGGGGAGATTGGGCAATCAGCCCCAGCATTTT. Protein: CASSPFGQGRLGNQPQHF.

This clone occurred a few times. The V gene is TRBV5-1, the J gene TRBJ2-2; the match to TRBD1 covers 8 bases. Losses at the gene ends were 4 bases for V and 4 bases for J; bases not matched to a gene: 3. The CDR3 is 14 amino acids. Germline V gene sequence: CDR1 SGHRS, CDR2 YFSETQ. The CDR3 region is CASSLDRATGELFF. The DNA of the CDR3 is TGCGCCAGCAGCCTGGACAGGGCCACCGGGGAGCTGTTTTTT.